This T cell receptor beta chain came from a study of blood T cell repertoires in COVID-19. For the study at large: Collection of acute and convalescent COVID-19 samples took place in the United States, Italy and Spain. Sample material is recorded as cDNA or gDNA derived from T cells, B-cell-depleted T cells, or PBMCs.

TCRdb's table, derived via immunoSEQ multiplex PCR, lists solely in-frame clones and lacks some. The table lists some 460,000 clones, around 89% of them singletons. The CDR3 extends over 14 amino acids. Trimming pared 0 bases from V and 8 bases from J, leaving 11 bases between. Germline CDR1 is SGDLS and CDR2 is YYNGEE. This rearrangement joins TRBV9 to TRBJ1-4; unclear D gene. This receptor was obtained from a woman in her twenties or thirties with acute or convalescent COVID-19. The sample consisted of peripheral blood. The CDR3 is CASSVGRVEEKLFF. The CDR3 bases are TGTGCCAGCAGCGTAGGGAGGGTGGAGGAAAAACTGTTTTTT.